Listed below are T cell receptor beta chains from one sample, sequenced in a study of T-cell reconstitution after alpha-beta-depleted transplantation in children. TCRdb re-derived calls from the PCR reads in MiXCR, one entry per CDR3 protein. The sample carries about 120,000 distinct CDR3 sequences, approximately 22% recorded once. The sequencing here drew on PBMCs, mostly from graft donor cells, taken 180 days after TCRalphabeta/CD19-depleted stem cell transplant. The receptors here all came from a male patient aged 2 to 9 who had a stem cell transplant for chronic granulomatous disease, so the T cells may come from the graft donor. Both conserved end residues are part of each CDR3. The D gene is left open where the match is weak. Clone size is given for some rows only: seen once, a few or many times, or a class if the clone is expanded.

v_call,clone_size,d_call,j_call,cdr3_nt,cdr3_aa
TRBV5-6,.,TRBD2,TRBJ2-7,TGTGCCAGCAGCAAGGGACTAGCGGGAGTTTACGAGCAGTACTTC,CASSKGLAGVYEQYF
TRBV20-1,.,.,TRBJ2-7,TGCAGTGCTAGAGATCGGAGCGGCCTCTCCTACGAGCAGTACTTC,CSARDRSGLSYEQYF
TRBV29-1,once,.,TRBJ2-7,TGCAGCGTTCCGGGGCGGTCCTACGAGCAGTACTTC,CSVPGRSYEQYF
TRBV4-3,.,.,TRBJ2-5,TGCGCCAGCAGCCAAGAGCAGGCCAGGGGCCAAGAGACCCAGTACTTC,CASSQEQARGQETQYF
TRBV10-3,many,.,TRBJ1-3,TGTGCCTTGAAATCTGGAAACACCATATATTTT,CALKSGNTIYF
TRBV5-1,many,.,TRBJ1-5,TGCGCCAGCAGCTTATTAGGCGAGCAGCCCCAGCATTTT,CASSLLGEQPQHF
TRBV20-1,many,.,TRBJ2-3,TGCAGTGCTAGAGCGGTGGTGGGGAGCACAGATACGCAGTATTTT,CSARAVVGSTDTQYF
TRBV5-1,.,TRBD1,TRBJ2-1,TGCGCCAGCAGCTATGGACAGGGGCGAGTTCCAGGAACCACCTACAATGAGCAGTTCTTC,CASSYGQGRVPGTTYNEQFF
TRBV5-1,few,TRBD1,TRBJ2-3,TGCGCCAGCAGCTTGCTCAGGGGGAACACAGATACGCAGTATTTT,CASSLLRGNTDTQYF
TRBV19,.,.,TRBJ2-4,TGTGCCAGTAGTATTAGGGGGAAGAACATTCAGTACTTC,CASSIRGKNIQYF
TRBV18,many,TRBD1,TRBJ2-5,TGTGCCAGCTCACCCTACGGACAGGGCCAAGAGACCCAGTACTTC,CASSPYGQGQETQYF
TRBV9,.,TRBD1,TRBJ2-3,TGTGCCAGCAGCACCCCGGGACAGGGGTTCTATTTT,CASSTPGQGFYF
TRBV12-3/TRBV12-4,.,.,TRBJ2-2,TGTGCCAGCAGTTTAGGGCCCGCGGTCGCGAACACCGGGGAGCTGTTTTTT,CASSLGPAVANTGELFF
TRBV5-1,few,.,TRBJ2-7,TGCGCCAGCAGCTTACGGAGCGGACCGAGCTCCTACGAGCAGTACTTC,CASSLRSGPSSYEQYF
TRBV10-3,.,TRBD1,TRBJ2-3,TGTGCCATCAGTGCGAGACAGGGGGCAGGGATTGGCACAGATACGCAGTATTTT,CAISARQGAGIGTDTQYF
TRBV20-1,few,.,TRBJ1-4,TGCAGTGCTGAGCACTGGGGACACCAGGAGAAACTGTTTTTT,CSAEHWGHQEKLFF
TRBV27,.,TRBD1,TRBJ1-1,TGTGCCAGCAGTCCGAGGGGGCGCCCGGACACTGAAGCTTTCTTT,CASSPRGRPDTEAFF